This TCR beta chain was identified in a study of T cells in Graves' hyperthyroidism and ophthalmopathy. Amplified regions were TCR beta CDR3 sequences from RNA transcripts. HTBI primers were the set used in a first-round RT-PCR of the TCR CDR3. MiXCR, run by TCRdb on the multiplex PCR reads, gives a single entry per CDR3 protein. Of around 700,000 distinct CDR3 sequences in the sample, just over 35% were seen once. General study points: Blood also contained most expanded thyroid clonotypes above 0.001. Stable hyperthyroidism was told apart from ophthalmopathy by a model built on 13 V-J features.

Over 18 months, lack of ophthalmopathy progression marked Graves' hyperthyroidism as stable. Subjects aged 18 to 65 presented with newly diagnosed hyperthyroidism of less than 2 months' duration. Worth noting for this clonotype: No antigen is known for it.

Sample: blood. The origin of this receptor is a woman in her thirties or forties with Graves' hyperthyroidism.

The CDR3 DNA is TGTGCCAGCAGCTCGGGACAGGGGACGGCCCAGTACTTC. Translated: CASSSGQGTAQYF. The chain carries TRBV5-6 and TRBJ2-5; 10 bases are a match to TRBD1. Germline loops: CDR1 SGHDT, CDR2 YYEEEE. V was pared by 3 bases and J by 9 bases, with 5 bases of the junction left unmatched. CDR3 length equals 13 residues.